This record looks at one T cell receptor beta chain sequence and its context. A few counts support this clone. Its antigen specificity is not known. There are no base qualities to consult, and no much larger clone falls within one base. The immunoSEQ Assay, a bias-controlled multiplex PCR, was used to amplify TCRbeta CDR3 regions from genomic DNA. Per the original workflow: The number of nucleated cells in each sample was estimated from the amplification of reference gene primers within the assay. To quantify the absolute abundance of each unique TCRbeta CDR3 rearrangement, sequence reads were collapsed and filtered. For each sample, productive Simpson clonality was calculated by taking the square root of Simpson's diversity index across productive rearrangements. In its TCRdb copy, this immuneACCESS table keeps in-frame sequences only and misses some clones. Where compared with another copy, unresolved V genes explain less than half of these, and the others have no known cause. V and J calls and clone size come straight from that table; D and trimming were deduced from the DNA. This sample gives around 220,000 clones in total; less than 85% of them show up just once. Roughly 7.8% of the sample is in the top ten clones.

CDR1 and CDR2, per the germline V gene (reference sequence), are LNHNV and YYDKDF. The CDR3 measures 17 amino acids from cysteine to phenylalanine. CDR3 DNA is the only sequence kept; it has 51 bases, read in frame from the first base. Germline trimming: 3 bases from V, 2 bases from J; junction bases outside gene matches: 10. This sample was included in a study of blood T cell repertoires in COVID-19 (dated by TCRdb to the early 2020s). Turning to the overall study: Collaborator samples came from the United States, Italy and Spain and covered acute and convalescent phases of COVID-19. The prospective study material was composed of cDNA or gDNA derived from T cells, B-cell-depleted T cells, or PBMCs. Deeply sampled blood TCRbeta repertoires from subjects exposed to, actively infected with, or recovered from COVID-19 were included in the dataset. Samples came from the ongoing ImmuneRACE study (first 160 participants) plus 1,254 subjects from 6 global collaborators. A freely available public database, intended as a resource for researchers studying the immune response to SARS-CoV-2, is where the repertoires were released. HLA class I and class II types, where available, came from metadata supplied by the sample provider rather than from assay-based typing. Nearly every sample came with metadata listing a de-identified subject ID, COVID-19 status, age in years and sex. What the study reported, not specific to this receptor: The quantity of clinical and demographic metadata differed by source and by participant and was supplied without curation.

At one collaborating source in Seattle, patients were enrolled during active infection and were followed longitudinally through the course of disease. Collaborating institutions collected whole blood in K2EDTA tubes following their own protocols. For TCRbeta analysis, collaborator samples were shipped as frozen whole blood, as isolated PBMCs, or as DNA extracted from either sample type. Sequencing used peripheral blood. The source of this sequence is a woman of 80 years or more with COVID-19, enrolled during active disease. The chain is made from TRBV15 and TRBJ1-3, and 7 bases in between align with TRBD1. The DNA is TGTGCCACCAGCAGGGACCCCGGGACAGCTACTGGAAACACCATATATTTT. It specifies CATSRDPGTATGNTIYF.